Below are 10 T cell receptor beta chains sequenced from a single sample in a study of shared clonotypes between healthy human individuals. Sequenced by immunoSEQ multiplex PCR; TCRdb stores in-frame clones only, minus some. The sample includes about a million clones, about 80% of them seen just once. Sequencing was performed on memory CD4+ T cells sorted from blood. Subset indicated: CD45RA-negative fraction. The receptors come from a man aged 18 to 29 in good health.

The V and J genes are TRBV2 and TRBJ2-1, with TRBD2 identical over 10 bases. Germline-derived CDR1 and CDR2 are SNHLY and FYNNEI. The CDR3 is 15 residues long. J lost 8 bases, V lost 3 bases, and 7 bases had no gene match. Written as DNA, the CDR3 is TGTGCCAGCAGTGATAGGAGCGGGGGGGCCGATGAGCAGTTCTTC. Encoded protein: CASSDRSGGADEQFF.

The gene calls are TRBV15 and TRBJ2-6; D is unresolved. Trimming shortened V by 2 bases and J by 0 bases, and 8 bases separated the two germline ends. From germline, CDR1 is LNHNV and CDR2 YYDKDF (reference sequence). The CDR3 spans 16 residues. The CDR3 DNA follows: TGTGCCACCAGCAGATCCCGTACCTCTGGGGCCAACGTCCTGACTTTC. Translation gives CATSRSRTSGANVLTF.

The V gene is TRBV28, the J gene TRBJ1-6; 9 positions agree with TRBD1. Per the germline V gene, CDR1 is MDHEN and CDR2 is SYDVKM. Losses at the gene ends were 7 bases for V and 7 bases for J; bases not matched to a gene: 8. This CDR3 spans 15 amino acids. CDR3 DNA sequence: TGTGCCAGCATCAACGGGGACAGGGCCAATTCACCCCTCCACTTT. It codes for CASINGDRANSPLHF.

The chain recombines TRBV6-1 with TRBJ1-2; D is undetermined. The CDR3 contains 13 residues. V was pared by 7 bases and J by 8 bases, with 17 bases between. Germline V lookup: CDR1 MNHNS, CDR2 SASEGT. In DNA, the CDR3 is TGTGCCAGCACCACCGGGCCGGCGGGAGGCTACACCTTC. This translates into CASTTGPAGGYTF.

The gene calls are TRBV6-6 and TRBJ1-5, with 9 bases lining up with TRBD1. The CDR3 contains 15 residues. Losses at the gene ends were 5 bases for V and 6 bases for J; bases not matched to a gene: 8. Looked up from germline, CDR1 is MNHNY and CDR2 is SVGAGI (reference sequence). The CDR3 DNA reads TGTGCCAGCAGTCCCACAGGGGGCGCAGGTCAGCCCCAGCATTTT. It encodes CASSPTGGAGQPQHF.

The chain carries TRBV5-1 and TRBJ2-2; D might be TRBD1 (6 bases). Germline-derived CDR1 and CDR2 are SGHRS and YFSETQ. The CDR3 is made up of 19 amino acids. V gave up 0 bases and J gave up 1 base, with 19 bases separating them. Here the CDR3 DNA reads TGCGCCAGCAGCTTGGGTCAATTGTACCAGGGGCAGAACACCGGGGAGCTGTTTTTT. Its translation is CASSLGQLYQGQNTGELFF.

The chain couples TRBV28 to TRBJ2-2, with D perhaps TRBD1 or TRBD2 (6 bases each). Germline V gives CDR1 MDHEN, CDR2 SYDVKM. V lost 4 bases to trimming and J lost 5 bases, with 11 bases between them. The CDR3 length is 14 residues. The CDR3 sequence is CASSSSGATGELFF. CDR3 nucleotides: TGTGCCAGCAGTTCCTCGGGGGCTACCGGGGAGCTGTTTTTT.

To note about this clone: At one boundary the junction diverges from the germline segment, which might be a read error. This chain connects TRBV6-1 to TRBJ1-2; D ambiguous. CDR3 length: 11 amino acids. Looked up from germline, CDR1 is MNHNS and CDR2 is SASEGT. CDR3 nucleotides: TGTGCCAGCAGTGAAGAGGCACCTCGGGGTTTC. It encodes CASSEEAPRGF.

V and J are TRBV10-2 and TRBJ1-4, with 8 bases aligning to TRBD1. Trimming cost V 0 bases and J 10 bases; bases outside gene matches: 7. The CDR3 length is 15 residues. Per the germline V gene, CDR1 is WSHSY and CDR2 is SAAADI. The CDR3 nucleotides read TGCGCCAGCAGTGAGTCGGGACAGGCTCGCGGAAAACTGTTTTTT. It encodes CASSESGQARGKLFF.

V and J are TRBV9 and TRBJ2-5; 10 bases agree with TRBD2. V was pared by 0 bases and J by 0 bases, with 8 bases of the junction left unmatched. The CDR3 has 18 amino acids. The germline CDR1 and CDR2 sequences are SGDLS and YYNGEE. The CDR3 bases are TGTGCCAGCAGCGTAGGGCCAGCGGGGGGGGTTTACCAAGAGACCCAGTACTTC. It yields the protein CASSVGPAGGVYQETQYF. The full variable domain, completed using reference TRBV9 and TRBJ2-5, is DSGVTQTPKHLITATGQRVTLRCSPRSGDLSVYWYQQSLDQGLQFLIQYYNGEERAKGNILERFSAQQFPDLHSELNLSSLELGDSALYFCASSVGPAGGVYQETQYFGPGTRLLVL.